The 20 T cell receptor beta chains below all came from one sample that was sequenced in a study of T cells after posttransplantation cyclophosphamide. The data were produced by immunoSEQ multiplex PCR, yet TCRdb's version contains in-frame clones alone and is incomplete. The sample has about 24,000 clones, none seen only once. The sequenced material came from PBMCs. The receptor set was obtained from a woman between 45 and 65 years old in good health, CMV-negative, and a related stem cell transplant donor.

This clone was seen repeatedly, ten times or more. This CDR3 is CASSLVGTSNYGYTF. The CDR3 coding sequence is TGTGCCAGCAGCTTGGTGGGGACATCTAACTATGGCTACACCTTC. The chain joins TRBV5-5 to TRBJ1-2, with a weak D call TRBD1 (6 bases). This CDR3 is 15 amino acids long. Trimming took off 0 bases at V and 0 bases at J, with 9 bases between the two ends. CDR1 is SGHKS, CDR2 YYEKEE, per germline (reference sequence).

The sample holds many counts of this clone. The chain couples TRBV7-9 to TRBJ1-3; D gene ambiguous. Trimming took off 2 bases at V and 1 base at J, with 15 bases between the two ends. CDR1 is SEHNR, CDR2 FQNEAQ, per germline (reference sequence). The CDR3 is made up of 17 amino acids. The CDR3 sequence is CASSLSAVIRSGNTIYF. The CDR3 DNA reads TGTGCCAGCAGCTTAAGTGCGGTGATCCGATCTGGAAACACCATATATTTT.

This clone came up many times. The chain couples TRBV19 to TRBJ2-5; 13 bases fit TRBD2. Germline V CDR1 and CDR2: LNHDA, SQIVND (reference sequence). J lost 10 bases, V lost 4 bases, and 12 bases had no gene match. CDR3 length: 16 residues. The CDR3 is CASSTSTGTSGVYQYF. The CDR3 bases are TGTGCCAGTAGTACAAGTACCGGGACTAGCGGGGTGTACCAGTACTTC.

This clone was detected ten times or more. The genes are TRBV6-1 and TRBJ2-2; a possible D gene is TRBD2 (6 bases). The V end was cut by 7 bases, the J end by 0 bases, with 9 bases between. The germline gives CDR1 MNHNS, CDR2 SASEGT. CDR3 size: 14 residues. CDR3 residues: CASTRLANTGELFF. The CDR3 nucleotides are TGTGCCAGCACAAGACTAGCGAACACCGGGGAGCTGTTTTTT.

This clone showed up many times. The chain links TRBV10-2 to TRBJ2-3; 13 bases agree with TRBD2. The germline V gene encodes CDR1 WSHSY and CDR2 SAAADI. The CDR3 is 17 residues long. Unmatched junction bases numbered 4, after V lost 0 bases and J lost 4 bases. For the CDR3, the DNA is TGCGCCAGCAGTGAGTCAAGACTAGCGGGAGGACCAGATACGCAGTATTTT. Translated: CASSESRLAGGPDTQYF.

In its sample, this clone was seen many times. CDR3 region: CASSPLTETQYF. DNA for the CDR3: TGTGCCAGCAGCCCCTTAACGGAGACGCAGTATTTT. The chain recombines TRBV5-5 with TRBJ2-3; unclear D gene. Trimming took 4 bases from V and 9 from J, leaving 12 bases between them. Per germline, CDR1 SGHKS and CDR2 YYEKEE (reference sequence). The CDR3 contains 12 residues.

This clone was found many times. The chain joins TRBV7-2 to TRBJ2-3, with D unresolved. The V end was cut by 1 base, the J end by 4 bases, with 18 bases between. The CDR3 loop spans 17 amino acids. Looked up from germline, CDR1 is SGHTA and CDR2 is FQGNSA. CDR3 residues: CASSLEWSTPHPDTQYF. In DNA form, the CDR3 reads TGTGCCAGCAGCTTAGAGTGGTCCACCCCACATCCAGATACGCAGTATTTT.

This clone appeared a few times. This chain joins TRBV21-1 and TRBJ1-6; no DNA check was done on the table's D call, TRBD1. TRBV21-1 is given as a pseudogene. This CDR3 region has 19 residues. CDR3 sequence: CASSNGTGDITGRNSPLHF. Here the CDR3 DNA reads TGTGCCAGCAGCAATGGGACAGGTGATATTACTGGTCGTAATTCACCCCTCCACTTT.

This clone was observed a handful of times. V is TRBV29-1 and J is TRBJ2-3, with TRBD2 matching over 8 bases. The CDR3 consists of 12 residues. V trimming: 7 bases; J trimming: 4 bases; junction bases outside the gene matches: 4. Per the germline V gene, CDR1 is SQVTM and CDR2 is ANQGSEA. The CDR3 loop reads CSEGTSSDTQYF. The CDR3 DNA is TGCAGCGAAGGGACTAGTTCAGATACGCAGTATTTT.

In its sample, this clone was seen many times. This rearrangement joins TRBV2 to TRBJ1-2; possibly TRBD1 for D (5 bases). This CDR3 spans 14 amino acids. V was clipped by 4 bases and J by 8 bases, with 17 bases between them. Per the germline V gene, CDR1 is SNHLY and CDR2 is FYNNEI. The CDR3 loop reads CASSARTQGGGYTF. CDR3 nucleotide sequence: TGTGCCAGCAGTGCAAGAACCCAGGGCGGAGGCTACACCTTC.

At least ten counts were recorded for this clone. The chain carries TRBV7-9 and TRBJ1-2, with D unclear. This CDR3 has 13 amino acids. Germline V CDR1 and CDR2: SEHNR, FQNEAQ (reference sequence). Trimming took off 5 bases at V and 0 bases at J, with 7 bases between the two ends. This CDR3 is CASSADTNYGYTF. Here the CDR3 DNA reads TGTGCCAGCAGCGCAGACACTAACTATGGCTACACCTTC.

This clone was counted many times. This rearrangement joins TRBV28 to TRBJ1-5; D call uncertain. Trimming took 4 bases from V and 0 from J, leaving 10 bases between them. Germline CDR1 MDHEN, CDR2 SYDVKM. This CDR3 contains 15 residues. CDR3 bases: TGTGCCAGCAGTTCTCCGCGGGATAGCAATCAGCCCCAGCATTTT. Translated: CASSSPRDSNQPQHF.

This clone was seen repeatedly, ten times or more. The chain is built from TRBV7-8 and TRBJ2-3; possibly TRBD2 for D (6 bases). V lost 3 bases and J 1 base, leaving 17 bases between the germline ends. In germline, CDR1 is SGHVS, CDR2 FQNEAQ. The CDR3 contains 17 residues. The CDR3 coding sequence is TGTGCCAGCAGCTTTGCAAGCTGGACTACAGGCACAGATACGCAGTATTTT. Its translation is CASSFASWTTGTDTQYF.

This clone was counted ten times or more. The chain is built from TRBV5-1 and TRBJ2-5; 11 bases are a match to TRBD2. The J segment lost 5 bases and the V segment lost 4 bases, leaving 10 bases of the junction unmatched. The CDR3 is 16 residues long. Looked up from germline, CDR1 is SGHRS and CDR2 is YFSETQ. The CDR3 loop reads CASSGGGTSGSETQYF. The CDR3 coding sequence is TGCGCCAGCAGCGGGGGGGGGACTAGCGGCTCGGAGACCCAGTACTTC. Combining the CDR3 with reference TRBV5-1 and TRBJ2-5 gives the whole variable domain KAGVTQTPRYLIKTRGQQVTLSCSPISGHRSVSWYQQTPGQGLQFLFEYFSETQRNKGNFPGRFSGRQFSNSRSEMNVSTLELGDSALYLCASSGGGTSGSETQYFGPGTRLLVL.

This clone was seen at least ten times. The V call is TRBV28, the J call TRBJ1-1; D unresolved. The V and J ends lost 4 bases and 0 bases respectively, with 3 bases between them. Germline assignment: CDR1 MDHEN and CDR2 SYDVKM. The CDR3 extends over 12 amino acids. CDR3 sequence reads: CASSSVNTEAFF. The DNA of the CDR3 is TGTGCCAGCAGTTCGGTGAACACTGAAGCTTTCTTT.

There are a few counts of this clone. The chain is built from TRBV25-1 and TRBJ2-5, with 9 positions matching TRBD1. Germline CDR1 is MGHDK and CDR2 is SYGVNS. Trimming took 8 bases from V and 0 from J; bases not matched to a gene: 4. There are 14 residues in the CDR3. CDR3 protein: CASVGQGNQETQYF. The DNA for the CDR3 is TGTGCCAGCGTGGGACAGGGAAACCAAGAGACCCAGTACTTC.

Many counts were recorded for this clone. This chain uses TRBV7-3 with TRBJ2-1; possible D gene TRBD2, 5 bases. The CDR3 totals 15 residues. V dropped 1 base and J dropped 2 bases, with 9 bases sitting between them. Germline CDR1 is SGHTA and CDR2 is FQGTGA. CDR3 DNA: TGTGCCAGCAGCTTAAGAGGGTTCGCCTACAATGAGCAGTTCTTC. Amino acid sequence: CASSLRGFAYNEQFF. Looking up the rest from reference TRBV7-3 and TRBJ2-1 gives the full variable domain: GAGVSQTPSNKVTEKGKYVELRCDPISGHTALYWYRQSLGQGPEFLIYFQGTGAADDSGLPNDRFFAVRPEGSVSTLKIQRTERGDSAVYLCASSLRGFAYNEQFFGPGTRLTVL.

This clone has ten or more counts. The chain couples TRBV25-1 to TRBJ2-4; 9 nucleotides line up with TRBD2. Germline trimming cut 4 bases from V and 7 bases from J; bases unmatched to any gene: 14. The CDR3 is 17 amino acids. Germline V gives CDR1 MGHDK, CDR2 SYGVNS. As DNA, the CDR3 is TGTGCCAGCAGTGCAGTCCGATTTAGCGGGAGAGGTAACATTCAGTACTTC. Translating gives CASSAVRFSGRGNIQYF.

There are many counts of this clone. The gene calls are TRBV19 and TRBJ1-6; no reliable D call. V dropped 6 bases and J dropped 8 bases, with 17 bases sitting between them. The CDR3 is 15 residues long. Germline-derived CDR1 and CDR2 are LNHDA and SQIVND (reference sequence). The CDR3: CASSRKLELYSPLHF. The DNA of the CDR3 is TGTGCCAGTAGCCGCAAGTTAGAGCTTTATTCACCCCTCCACTTT.

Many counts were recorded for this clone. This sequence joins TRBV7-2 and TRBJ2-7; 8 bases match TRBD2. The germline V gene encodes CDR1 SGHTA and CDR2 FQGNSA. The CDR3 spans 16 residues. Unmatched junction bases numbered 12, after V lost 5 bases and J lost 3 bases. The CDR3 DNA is TGTGCCAGCAGCCCCTTTCGGCGGGGGGTCGACTACGAGCAGTACTTC. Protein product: CASSPFRRGVDYEQYF.